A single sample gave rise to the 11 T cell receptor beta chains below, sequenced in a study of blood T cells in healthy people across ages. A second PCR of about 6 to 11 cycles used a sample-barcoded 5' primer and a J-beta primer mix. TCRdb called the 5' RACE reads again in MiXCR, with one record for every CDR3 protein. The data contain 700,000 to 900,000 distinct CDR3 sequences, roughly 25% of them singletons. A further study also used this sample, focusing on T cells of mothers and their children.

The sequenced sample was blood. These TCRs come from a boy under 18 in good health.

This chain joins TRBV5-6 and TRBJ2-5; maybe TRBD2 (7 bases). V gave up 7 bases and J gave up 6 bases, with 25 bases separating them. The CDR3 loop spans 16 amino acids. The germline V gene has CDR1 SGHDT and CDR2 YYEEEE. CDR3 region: CASSSWRGPREKTQYF. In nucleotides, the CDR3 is TGTGCCAGCTCATCATGGCGGGGGCCCAGGGAAAAGACCCAGTACTTC.

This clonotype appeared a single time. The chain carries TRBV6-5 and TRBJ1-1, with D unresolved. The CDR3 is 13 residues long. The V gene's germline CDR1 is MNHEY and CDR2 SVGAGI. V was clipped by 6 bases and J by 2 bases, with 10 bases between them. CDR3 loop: CASSRSINTEAFF. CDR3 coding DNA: TGTGCCAGCAGCCGATCAATCAACACTGAAGCTTTCTTT.

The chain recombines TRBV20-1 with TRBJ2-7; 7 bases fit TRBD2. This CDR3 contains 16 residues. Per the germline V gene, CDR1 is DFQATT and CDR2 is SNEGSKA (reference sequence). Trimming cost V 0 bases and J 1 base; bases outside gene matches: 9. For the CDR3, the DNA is TGCAGTGCTAGAGATCACAAACGGGGGGTATCCTACGAGCAGTACTTC. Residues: CSARDHKRGVSYEQYF.

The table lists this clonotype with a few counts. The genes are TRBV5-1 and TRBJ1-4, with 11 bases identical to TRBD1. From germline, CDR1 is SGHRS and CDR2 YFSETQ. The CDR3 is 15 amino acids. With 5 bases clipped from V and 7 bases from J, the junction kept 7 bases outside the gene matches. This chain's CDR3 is CASRFGDRGSEKLFF. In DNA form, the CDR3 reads TGCGCCAGCAGATTCGGGGACAGGGGGAGTGAAAAACTGTTTTTT.

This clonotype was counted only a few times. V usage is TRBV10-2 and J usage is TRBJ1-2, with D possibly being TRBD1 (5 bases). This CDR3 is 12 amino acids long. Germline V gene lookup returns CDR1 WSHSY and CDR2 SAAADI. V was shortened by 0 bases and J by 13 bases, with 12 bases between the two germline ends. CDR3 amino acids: CASSESLSGGTF. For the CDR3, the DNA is TGCGCCAGCAGTGAGTCGTTGTCCGGGGGCACCTTC.

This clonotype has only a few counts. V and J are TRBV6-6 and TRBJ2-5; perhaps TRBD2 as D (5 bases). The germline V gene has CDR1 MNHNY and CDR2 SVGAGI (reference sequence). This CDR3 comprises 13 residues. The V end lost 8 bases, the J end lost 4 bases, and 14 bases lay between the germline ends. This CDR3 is CASRPPSTETQYF. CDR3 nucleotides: TGTGCCAGCCGTCCCCCTAGCACAGAGACCCAGTACTTC.

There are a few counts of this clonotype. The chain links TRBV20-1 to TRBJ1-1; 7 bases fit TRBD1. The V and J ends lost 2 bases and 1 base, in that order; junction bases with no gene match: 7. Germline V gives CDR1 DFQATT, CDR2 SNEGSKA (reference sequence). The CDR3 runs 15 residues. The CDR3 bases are TGCAGTGCTAGATTAGGGGGCTTTGGGAACACTGAAGCTTTCTTT. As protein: CSARLGGFGNTEAFF.

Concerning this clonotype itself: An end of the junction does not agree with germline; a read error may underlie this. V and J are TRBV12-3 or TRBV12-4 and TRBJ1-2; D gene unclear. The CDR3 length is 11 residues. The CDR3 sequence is CASSYQDGHTF. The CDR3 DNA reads TGTGCCAGCAGCTATCAAGATGGCCACACCTTC.

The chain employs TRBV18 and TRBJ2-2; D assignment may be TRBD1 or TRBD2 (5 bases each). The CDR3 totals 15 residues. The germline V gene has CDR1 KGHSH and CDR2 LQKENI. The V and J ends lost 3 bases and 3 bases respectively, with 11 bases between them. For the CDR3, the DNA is TGTGCCAGCTCACCCCGGAGAGGGGACACCGGGGAGCTGTTTTTT. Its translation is CASSPRRGDTGELFF.

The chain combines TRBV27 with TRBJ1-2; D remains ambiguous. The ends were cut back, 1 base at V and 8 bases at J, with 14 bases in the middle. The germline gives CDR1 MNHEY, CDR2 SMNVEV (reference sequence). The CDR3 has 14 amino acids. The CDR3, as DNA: TGTGCCAGCAGTTTATTGCCCCCCGCGGGAGGCTACACCTTC. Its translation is CASSLLPPAGGYTF.

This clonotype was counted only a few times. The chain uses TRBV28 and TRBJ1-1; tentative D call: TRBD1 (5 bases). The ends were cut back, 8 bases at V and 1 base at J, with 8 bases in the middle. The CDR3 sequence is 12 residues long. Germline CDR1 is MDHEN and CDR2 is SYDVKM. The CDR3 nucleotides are TGTGCCAGCGACGGACAGAACACTGAAGCTTTCTTT. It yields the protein CASDGQNTEAFF. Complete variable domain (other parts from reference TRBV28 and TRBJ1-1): DVKVTQSSRYLVKRTGEKVFLECVQDMDHENMFWYRQDPGLGLRLIYFSYDVKMKEKGDIPEGYSVSREKKERFSLILESASTNQTSMYLCASDGQNTEAFFGQGTRLTVV.